This record covers a single T cell receptor beta chain. The specificity of this receptor is unknown. No base-level quality is on record; no much larger clone is a single base apart. To prepare the library, 5' RACE was applied. Sequencing used an Illumina HiSeq 2500. A second PCR of about 6 to 11 cycles was run with a J-beta primer mix and a sample-barcoded 5' primer. A template-switch 5' adaptor carrying 12 random nucleotides introduced a unique molecular identifier onto each TCR beta cDNA molecule. At least 2.5 million CDR3-containing paired-end reads were obtained from each sample. All of the RNA was converted into first-strand cDNA using the Mint cDNA synthesis kit, with a TRBC-specific oligonucleotide serving as the primer. Following uracil-DNA glycosylase treatment, a first 18-cycle PCR with universal primers M1SS and BC2_uni_R was performed on all cDNA. For the original study's pipeline: For normalization, 1 million high-quality reads were randomly selected from each sample, with every read carrying a distinct molecular identifier. Reads sharing molecular identifiers were discarded rather than binned into consensus sequences. CDR3 identification, clonotype clustering and error correction used MiTCR with a Q25 quality threshold and the strictest error-elimination algorithm. A nonparametric unseen species model with Euler transformation was used to estimate a lower bound on total TCR beta diversity. TCRdb reanalyzed the raw reads on its own, using fastp at Q25 for trimming and MiXCR for clone calling, and kept in-frame beta chains. When rows share a CDR3 protein, they turn into one entry using the most common DNA and genes. Here the V and J calls rest on TCRdb's processing, not on the authors' analysis. This sample has about 1 million distinct CDR3 sequences in its table, and 45% of those were observed once. Approximately 17% of the sample rests with the top ten.

The source of the sample is a study of blood T cells in healthy people across ages (dated by TCRdb to between 2014 and 2016). The study in broad terms: In model experiments, template switching captured about one uniquely barcoded TCR beta cDNA molecule for every two T cells. Using the same blood draw, the study looked at two additional independent replicas of 1 million unique cDNA reads for two donors, one aged 18 to 30 and the other aged 80 or older. Using deep sequencing normalized with unique cDNA molecular identifiers, the study measured how TCR beta repertoire diversity changes with age. Donors of different ages were randomly distributed across sequencing lanes to avoid experimental bias. The donors were split into four age groups: young (average about 16 years), middle-aged (39), aged (more than 60) and long-lived (approximately 80). Points the paper makes about the study in general: Donor CMV infection status was unknown, potentially confounding age-related changes in expanded clonotypes. Compared with the aged group, the long-lived group had more naive CD4+ T cells, fewer expanded clones and increased TCR diversity, a pattern suggesting age selection. As age increased, observed TCR beta diversity per million T cells dropped in a roughly linear way, and a significant reduction was already evident by age around 41. Estimates of total diversity from one million sequenced T cells were regarded as lower bounds and underestimates. A strong correlation was found between observed TCR beta diversity and the percentage of naive T cells measured by flow cytometry. Conclusive comparison of naive and antigen-experienced compartments was prevented by the profiling of bulk unsorted PBMCs.

Systemically healthy Caucasian individuals from Russia, 35 to 50 in total and aged about 6 to 90 years, were included as donors. Each donor gave ten milliliters of peripheral blood, collected into EDTA-treated Vacutainer tubes. Ficoll-Paque density-gradient centrifugation was used to isolate PBMCs, with at least 6.5 million per sample. Trizol reagent was used to extract total RNA from PBMCs, with at least 5 micrograms per sample. The percentages of naive CD45RAhigh/CD27high T cells were determined by flow cytometry on a PBMC aliquot from every donor. The CDR3 covers 15 residues, taking in both the cysteine and the phenylalanine. Of the read, only the CDR3 DNA is kept; its 45 bases are in frame from base 1. For CDR1 and CDR2, the germline V gene lists SQVTM and ANQGSEA. At the junction V is shortened by 3 bases and J by 6 bases; bases outside the gene matches: 7.

The receptor's source is a woman aged 60 to 75 in good health. The sample consisted of blood. The rearrangement combines TRBV29-1 with TRBJ2-3; 12 bases in between match TRBD2. The sequenced DNA is TGCAGCGTTGACCCGACTAGCGGGAGAGGGGATACGCAGTATTTT. This codes for CSVDPTSGRGDTQYF.